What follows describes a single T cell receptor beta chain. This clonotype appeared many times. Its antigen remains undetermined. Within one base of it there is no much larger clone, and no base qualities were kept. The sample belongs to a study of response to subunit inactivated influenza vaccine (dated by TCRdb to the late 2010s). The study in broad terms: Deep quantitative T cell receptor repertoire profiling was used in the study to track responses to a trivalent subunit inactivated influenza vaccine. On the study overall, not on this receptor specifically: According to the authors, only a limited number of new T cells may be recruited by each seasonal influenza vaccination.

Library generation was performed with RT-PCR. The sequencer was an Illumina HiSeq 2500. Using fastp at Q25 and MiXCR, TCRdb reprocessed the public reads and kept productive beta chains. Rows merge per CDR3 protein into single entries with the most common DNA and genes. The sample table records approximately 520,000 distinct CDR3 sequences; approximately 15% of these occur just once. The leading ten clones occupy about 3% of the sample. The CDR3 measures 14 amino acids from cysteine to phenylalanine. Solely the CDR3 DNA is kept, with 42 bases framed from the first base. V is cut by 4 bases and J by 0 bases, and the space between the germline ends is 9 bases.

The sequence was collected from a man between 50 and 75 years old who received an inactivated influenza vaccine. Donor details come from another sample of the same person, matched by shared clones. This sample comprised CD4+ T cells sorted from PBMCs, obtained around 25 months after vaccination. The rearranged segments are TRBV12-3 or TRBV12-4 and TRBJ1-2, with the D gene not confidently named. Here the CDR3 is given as CASSSTGTNYGYTF. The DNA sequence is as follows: TGTGCCAGCAGTTCGACGGGAACTAACTATGGCTACACCTTC.